The 19 T cell receptor beta chains in this list originate from one sample, sequenced in a study of regulatory T cells in long-lasting Graves disease. Arm-PCR of CDR3 regions and iRepertoire HTBI primers were used to build TCR beta libraries. MiXCR was run by TCRdb on the multiplex PCR reads, yielding one entry per CDR3 protein. This sample carries 370,000 or so distinct CDR3 sequences, about 17% of them seen once, and the ten largest clones take 20%. Stated time point: newly diagnosed GD, antithyroid drugs for less than 3 months. Researchers made the TCR library from RNA that was extracted from PBMCs. This same sample was also taken into another study, of T cells in Graves' hyperthyroidism and ophthalmopathy.

The sample consisted of peripheral blood mononuclear cells (PBMCs), taken at new diagnosis, from a patient treated with antithyroid drugs. These receptor sequences come from a woman aged 18-29 years with Graves disease.

This chain uses TRBV2 with TRBJ1-4; D is unclear. V lost 5 bases and J 8 bases, leaving 12 bases between the germline ends. Looked up from germline, CDR1 is SNHLY and CDR2 is FYNNEI. The CDR3 totals 13 residues. Written as DNA, the CDR3 is TGTGCCAGCAGTCTTAGGGTTGGAGAAAAACTGTTTTTT. Translated, it gives CASSLRVGEKLFF.

The V gene is TRBV28, the J gene TRBJ1-4; 9 bases fit TRBD1. Trimming removed 2 bases from V and 0 bases from J; junction bases left unmatched: 10. The CDR3 has 19 amino acids. Germline lookup yields CDR1 MDHEN and CDR2 SYDVKM. Here the CDR3 reads CASSLGQGLFLTTNEKLFF. CDR3 bases: TGTGCCAGCAGTTTAGGACAGGGGCTCTTTCTGACAACTAATGAAAAACTGTTTTTT.

This clonotype has a count of ten or more. The chain links TRBV12-3 or TRBV12-4 to TRBJ1-1, with a tentative D call TRBD1 (6 bases). Trimming pared 1 base from V and 5 bases from J, leaving 14 bases between. The CDR3 extends over 15 amino acids. DNA of the CDR3: TGTGCCAGCAGTTTAGGGGAGGGGGGGCGAACTGAAGCTTTCTTT. This sequence encodes CASSLGEGGRTEAFF.

This sequence joins TRBV24-1 and TRBJ2-5; TRBD1 is a possible D gene (5 bases). Germline assignment: CDR1 KGHDR and CDR2 SFDVKD. V was shortened by 3 bases and J by 7 bases, with 14 bases between the two germline ends. The CDR3 sequence is 14 residues long. CDR3 coding DNA: TGTGCCACCAGTGATCACAAGGGGATAGGGACCCAGTACTTC. This gives the protein CATSDHKGIGTQYF.

This chain joins TRBV20-1 and TRBJ2-3, with 10 nucleotides matching TRBD2. Trimming removed 5 bases from V and 3 bases from J; junction bases left unmatched: 8. CDR1 DFQATT and CDR2 SNEGSKA come from the germline V gene (reference sequence). This CDR3 spans 15 amino acids. The CDR3 spells CSAPRSGGVTDTQYF. CDR3 DNA: TGCAGTGCTCCCAGGAGCGGGGGGGTTACAGATACGCAGTATTTT.

The gene calls are TRBV12-3 or TRBV12-4 and TRBJ1-3; TRBD1 matches at 8 bases. The CDR3 has 15 residues. Trimming cost V 6 bases and J 7 bases; bases outside gene matches: 11. CDR3 coding DNA: TGTGCCAGCAGGGGGACCGGGACAGGCCATAACACCATATATTTT. Translation gives CASRGTGTGHNTIYF.

V usage is TRBV20-1 and J usage is TRBJ2-3; D uncertain. The CDR3 covers 14 residues. Germline values: CDR1 DFQATT, CDR2 SNEGSKA (reference sequence). Trimming cost V 2 bases and J 2 bases, with 11 bases left between them. For the CDR3, the DNA is TGCAGTGCTAGATTTTTTAGGAACACAGATACGCAGTATTTT. Amino acids: CSARFFRNTDTQYF.

V and J are TRBV9 and TRBJ1-5, with TRBD1 as a possible D gene (5 bases). The CDR3 covers 15 residues. Between the trimmed V and J ends, which lost 2 bases and 2 bases, there was a span of 11 bases. Looked up from germline, CDR1 is SGDLS and CDR2 is YYNGEE. The CDR3 reads CASSVDGGGNQPQHF. Written as DNA, the CDR3 is TGTGCCAGCAGCGTTGACGGGGGGGGCAATCAGCCCCAGCATTTT.

The chain recombines TRBV30 with TRBJ2-1; 9 bases map to TRBD2. This CDR3 has 15 amino acids. The V segment lost 2 bases and the J segment 3 bases; nucleotides outside the gene matches: 5. CDR1 and CDR2 (germline): GTSNPN, SVGIG (reference sequence). CDR3 nucleotide sequence: TGTGCCTGGAGTTGGGGCGGGAGGGACTACAATGAGCAGTTCTTC. Translating it yields CAWSWGGRDYNEQFF.

This chain connects TRBV7-9 to TRBJ2-1; 8 positions match TRBD1. The germline V gene has CDR1 SEHNR and CDR2 FQNEAQ (reference sequence). Trimming took 10 bases from V and 8 from J; bases not matched to a gene: 7. This CDR3 comprises 12 residues. The CDR3 sequence: CANSAGGDEQFF. The CDR3, as DNA: TGTGCCAATAGTGCAGGGGGCGATGAGCAGTTCTTC.

V usage is TRBV7-8 and J usage is TRBJ2-3, with TRBD2 identical over 9 bases. V was clipped by 5 bases and J by 8 bases; unmatched bases: 11. This CDR3 contains 15 residues. Per germline, CDR1 SGHVS and CDR2 FQNEAQ. The CDR3 reads CASSPSGDSGSTQYF. CDR3 nucleotide sequence: TGTGCCAGCAGCCCTAGCGGGGATAGCGGGAGTACGCAGTATTTT.

This clonotype was recorded many times. The CDR3 DNA follows: TGTGCCAGCAGTTACTGGCTAGCGGAGACCCAGTACTTC. As protein: CASSYWLAETQYF. This chain joins TRBV6-9 and TRBJ2-5; TRBD2 might be the D (6 bases). V lost 3 bases and J 5 bases, leaving 10 bases between the germline ends. Germline CDR1 is MNHGY and CDR2 is SVAAGI. The CDR3 is 13 residues long.

There are a few counts of this clonotype. A much larger clone differs from this one at a single base, so this may be a read error. V gene TRBV5-1 combines with J gene TRBJ2-7, with TRBD2 identical over 8 bases. Germline V CDR1 and CDR2: SGHRS, YFSETQ. CDR3 size: 14 residues. V shed 3 bases, J shed 3 bases, and the junction held 5 bases outside the gene matches. The CDR3 nucleotides are TGCGCCAGCAGCTGGACTAGCAGGAGCTACGAGCAGTACTTC. Its translation is CASSWTSRSYEQYF.

This clonotype came up many times. The chain links TRBV28 to TRBJ1-1; 7 bases are shared with TRBD1. Germline loops: CDR1 MDHEN, CDR2 SYDVKM. The ends lost 10 bases at V and 0 bases at J; junction bases unmatched: 8. The CDR3 length is 14 residues. CDR3 DNA sequence: TGTGCCACCGACGCGGGACAGATGAACACTGAAGCTTTCTTT. Protein sequence: CATDAGQMNTEAFF.

This clonotype occurred many times. CDR3 region: CASSEASPGNSPLHF. For the CDR3, the DNA is TGTGCCAGCAGTGAAGCGAGCCCAGGGAATTCACCCCTCCACTTT. The chain links TRBV2 to TRBJ1-6, with D maybe TRBD1 (5 bases). The germline V gene encodes CDR1 SNHLY and CDR2 FYNNEI. The V end lost 0 bases, the J end lost 7 bases, and 10 bases lay between the germline ends. The CDR3 has 15 residues.

This clonotype was detected a few times. V and J are TRBV10-1 and TRBJ2-1, with 7 positions matching TRBD2. In germline, CDR1 is WNHNN, CDR2 SYGVQD (reference sequence). This CDR3 has 18 residues. V was clipped by 7 bases and J by 4 bases; unmatched bases: 19. The CDR3 reads CASTWDWWNRGRYNEQFF. Written as DNA, the CDR3 is TGCGCCAGCACCTGGGACTGGTGGAACCGCGGGAGATACAATGAGCAGTTCTTC.

This clonotype was seen repeatedly, ten times or more. The chain combines TRBV2 with TRBJ2-1, with D tentatively TRBD1 (6 bases). CDR3 length: 13 amino acids. The germline V gene has CDR1 SNHLY and CDR2 FYNNEI. Trimming cost V 7 bases and J 7 bases, with 14 bases left between them. CDR3 in DNA: TGTGCCAGCACCCGGGACAATCTGAATGAGCAGTTCTTC. Protein product: CASTRDNLNEQFF.

This clonotype was found many times. The V call is TRBV7-8, the J call TRBJ1-2; 12 bases map to TRBD1. J was trimmed by 4 bases and V by 3 bases; bases with no gene match: 9. Germline-derived CDR1 and CDR2 are SGHVS and FQNEAQ. The CDR3 runs 17 residues. CDR3 coding DNA: TGTGCCAGCAGCTTCCGGGACAGGGGGCGCGTGGGCTATGGCTACACCTTC. It yields the protein CASSFRDRGRVGYGYTF.

This clonotype was picked up many times. The gene calls are TRBV10-1 and TRBJ1-5, with D possibly matching TRBD1 (5 bases). The germline V gene has CDR1 WNHNN and CDR2 SYGVQD (reference sequence). The CDR3 extends over 14 amino acids. V lost 8 bases and J 3 bases, leaving 14 bases between the germline ends. CDR3 protein: CASPGQSFNQPQHF. CDR3 DNA sequence: TGCGCCAGCCCGGGGCAGTCTTTCAATCAGCCCCAGCATTTT.